This TCR beta chain stems from a study of cytomegalovirus exposure and HLA in healthy donors. This clone was found a few times. Its target is not known. The CDR3 totals 13 residues. Germline CDR1 is SGHAT and CDR2 is FQNNGV. V dropped 0 bases and J dropped 3 bases, with 3 bases sitting between them. Broader study findings: In vitro experiments confirmed that three CMV-associated chains were specific for CMV antigens.

Use of 60 Vbeta and 13 Jbeta primers characterized the PCR. Assay: immunoSEQ multiplex PCR; the TCRdb copy retains only in-frame clones and omits some. The sample yields approximately 150,000 clones, 80% seen once. The receptor was isolated from a man younger than 40 in good health and CMV-seronegative. Sequencing was performed on PBMCs. The rearrangement links TRBV11-2 to TRBJ1-5; D not resolved. In nucleotides, the CDR3 is TGTGCCAGCAGCTTAGAAGCCAATCAGCCCCAGCATTTT. Its protein product is CASSLEANQPQHF.